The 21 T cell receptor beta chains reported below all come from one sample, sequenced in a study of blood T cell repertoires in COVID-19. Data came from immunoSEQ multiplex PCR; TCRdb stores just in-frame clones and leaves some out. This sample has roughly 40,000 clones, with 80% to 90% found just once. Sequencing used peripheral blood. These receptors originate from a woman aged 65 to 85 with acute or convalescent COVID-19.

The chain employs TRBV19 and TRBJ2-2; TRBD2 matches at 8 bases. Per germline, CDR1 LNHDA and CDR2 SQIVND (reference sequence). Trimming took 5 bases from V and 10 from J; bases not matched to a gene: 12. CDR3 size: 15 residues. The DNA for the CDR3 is TGTGCCAGTAGTCCGTCTAGCGGGTGGGCCAAGGAGCTGTTTTTT. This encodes CASSPSSGWAKELFF. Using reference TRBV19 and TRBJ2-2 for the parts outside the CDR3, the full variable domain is DGGITQSPKYLFRKEGQNVTLSCEQNLNHDAMYWYRQDPGQGLRLIYYSQIVNDFQKGDIAEGYSVSREKKESFPLTVTSAQKNPTAFYLCASSPSSGWAKELFFGEGSRLTVL.

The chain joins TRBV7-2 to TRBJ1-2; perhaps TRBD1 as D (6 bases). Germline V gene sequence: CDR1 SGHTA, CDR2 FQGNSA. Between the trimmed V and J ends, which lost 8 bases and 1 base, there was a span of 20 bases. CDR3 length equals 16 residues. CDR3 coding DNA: TGTGCCAGCCTACCGTCGGGGGGCATATATAACTATGGCTACACCTTC. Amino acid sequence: CASLPSGGIYNYGYTF. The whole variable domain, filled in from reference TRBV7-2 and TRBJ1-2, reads GAGVSQSPSNKVTEKGKDVELRCDPISGHTALYWYRQSLGQGLEFLIYFQGNSAPDKSGLPSDRFSAERTGGSVSTLTIQRTQQEDSAVYLCASLPSGGIYNYGYTFGSGTRLTVV.

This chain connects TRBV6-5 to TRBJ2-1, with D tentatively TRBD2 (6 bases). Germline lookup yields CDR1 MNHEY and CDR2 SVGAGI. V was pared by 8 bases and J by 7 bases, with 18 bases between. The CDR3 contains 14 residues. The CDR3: CASAVRREGNEQFF. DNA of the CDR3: TGTGCCAGCGCGGTGAGGCGGGAAGGGAATGAGCAGTTCTTC.

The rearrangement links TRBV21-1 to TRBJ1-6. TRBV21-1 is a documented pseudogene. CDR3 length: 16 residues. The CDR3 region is CASSNSGRAPSTPLHF. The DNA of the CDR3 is TGTGCCAGCAGCAATAGCGGGAGGGCTCCCTCAACACCCCTCCACTTT.

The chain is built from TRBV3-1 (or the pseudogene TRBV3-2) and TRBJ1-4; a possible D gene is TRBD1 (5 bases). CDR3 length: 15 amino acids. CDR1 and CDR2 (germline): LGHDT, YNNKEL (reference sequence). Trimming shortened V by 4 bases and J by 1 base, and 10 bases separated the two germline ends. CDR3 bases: TGTGCCAGCAGCCTTTCGGGGGGAACTAATGAAAAACTGTTTTTT. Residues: CASSLSGGTNEKLFF.

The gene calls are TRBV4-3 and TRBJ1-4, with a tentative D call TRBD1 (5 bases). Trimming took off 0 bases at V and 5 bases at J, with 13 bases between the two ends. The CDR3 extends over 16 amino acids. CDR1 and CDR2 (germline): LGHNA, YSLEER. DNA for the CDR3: TGCGCCAGCAGCCAAGATCCCACGGGGGACAATGAAAAACTGTTTTTT. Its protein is CASSQDPTGDNEKLFF.

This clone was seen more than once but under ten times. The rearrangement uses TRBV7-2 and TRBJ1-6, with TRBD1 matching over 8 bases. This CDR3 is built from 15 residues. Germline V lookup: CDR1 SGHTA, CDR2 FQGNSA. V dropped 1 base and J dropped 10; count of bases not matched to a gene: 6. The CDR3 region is CASSLVGQAGSPLHF. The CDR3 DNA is TGTGCCAGCAGCTTAGTGGGACAGGCGGGGTCACCCCTCCACTTT.

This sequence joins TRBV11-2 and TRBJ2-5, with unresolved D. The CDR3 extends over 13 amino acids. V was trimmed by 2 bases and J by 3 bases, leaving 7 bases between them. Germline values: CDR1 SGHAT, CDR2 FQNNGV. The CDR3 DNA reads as TGTGCCAGCAGCTTAAATTCTGAAGAGACCCAGTACTTC. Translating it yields CASSLNSEETQYF.

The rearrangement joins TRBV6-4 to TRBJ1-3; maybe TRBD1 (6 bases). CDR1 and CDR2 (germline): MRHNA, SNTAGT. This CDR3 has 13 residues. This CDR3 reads CPRGGRPRNTIYF. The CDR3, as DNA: TGTCCCCGGGGGGGCAGACCGCGAAACACCATATATTTT.

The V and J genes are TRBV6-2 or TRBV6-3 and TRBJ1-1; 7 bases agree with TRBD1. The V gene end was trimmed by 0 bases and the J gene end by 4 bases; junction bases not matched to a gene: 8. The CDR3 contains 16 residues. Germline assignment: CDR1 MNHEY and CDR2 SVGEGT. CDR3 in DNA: TGTGCCAGCAGTTACTCGACAGGGTTGGGTGGCACTGAAGCTTTCTTT. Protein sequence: CASSYSTGLGGTEAFF.

This CDR3 is CASSFAQGYNSPLHF. The CDR3 DNA reads TGTGCCAGCAGTTTCGCACAGGGATATAATTCACCCCTCCACTTT. This sequence joins TRBV28 and TRBJ1-6, with D possibly TRBD1 on 6 matching bases. This CDR3 is built from 15 residues. CDR1 is MDHEN and CDR2 is SYDVKM in the germline V gene. V dropped 3 bases and J dropped 4 bases, with 10 bases sitting between them.

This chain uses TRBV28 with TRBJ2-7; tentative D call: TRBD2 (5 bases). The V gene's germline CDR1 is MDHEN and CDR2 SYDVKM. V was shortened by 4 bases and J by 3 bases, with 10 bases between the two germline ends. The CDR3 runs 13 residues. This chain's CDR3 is CASSSSMIYEQYV. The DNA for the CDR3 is TGTGCCAGCAGTTCTAGCATGATCTACGAGCAGTACGTC.

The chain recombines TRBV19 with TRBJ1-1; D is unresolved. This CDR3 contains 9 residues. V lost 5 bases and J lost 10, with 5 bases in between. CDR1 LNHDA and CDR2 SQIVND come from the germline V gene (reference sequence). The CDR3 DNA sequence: TGTGCCAGTAGTTCAGGAGCTTTCTTT. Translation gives CASSSGAFF.

CDR3 DNA sequence: TGCGCCAGCAGCTTGGCCCCGGGAGCGGGAGATACGCAGTATTTT. It encodes CASSLAPGAGDTQYF. The chain is built from TRBV5-1 and TRBJ2-3; TRBD2 is a possible D gene (6 bases). Germline CDR1 SGHRS, CDR2 YFSETQ. Deletions cut 0 bases from V and 5 bases from J, with 13 bases between. The CDR3 runs to 15 residues.

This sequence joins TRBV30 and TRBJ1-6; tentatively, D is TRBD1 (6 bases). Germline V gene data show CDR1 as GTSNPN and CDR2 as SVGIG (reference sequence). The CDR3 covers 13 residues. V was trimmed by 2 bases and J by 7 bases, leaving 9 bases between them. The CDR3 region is CAWSYRENSPLHF. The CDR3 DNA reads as TGTGCCTGGAGTTACAGGGAAAATTCACCCCTCCACTTT.

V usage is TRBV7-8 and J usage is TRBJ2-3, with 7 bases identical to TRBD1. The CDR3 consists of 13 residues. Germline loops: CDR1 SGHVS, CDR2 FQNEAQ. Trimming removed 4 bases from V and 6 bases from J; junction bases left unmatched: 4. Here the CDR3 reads CASSSDRRDTQYF. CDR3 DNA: TGTGCCAGCAGCTCGGACAGGAGGGATACGCAGTATTTT.

CDR3 amino acids: CASSDSGSGETQYF. The CDR3 DNA is TGTGCCAGCAGTGACTCGGGGTCTGGGGAGACCCAGTACTTC. This chain connects TRBV25-1 to TRBJ2-5; D possibly corresponds to TRBD2 (5 bases). The V end was cut by 3 bases, the J end by 5 bases, with 13 bases between. The CDR3 loop spans 14 amino acids. Germline values: CDR1 MGHDK, CDR2 SYGVNS.

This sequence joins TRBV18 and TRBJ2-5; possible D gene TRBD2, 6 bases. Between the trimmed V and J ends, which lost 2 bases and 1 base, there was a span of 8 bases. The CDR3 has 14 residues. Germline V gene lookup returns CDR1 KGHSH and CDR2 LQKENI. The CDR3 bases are TGTGCCAGCTCACCAGGGCGGGGCCAAGAGACCCAGTACTTC. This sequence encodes CASSPGRGQETQYF.

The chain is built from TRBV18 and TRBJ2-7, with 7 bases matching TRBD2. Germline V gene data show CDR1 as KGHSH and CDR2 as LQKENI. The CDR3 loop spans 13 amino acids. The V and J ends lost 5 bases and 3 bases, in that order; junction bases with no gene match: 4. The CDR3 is CASSAGEIYEQYV. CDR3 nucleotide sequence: TGTGCCAGCTCAGCGGGAGAGATCTACGAGCAGTACGTC.

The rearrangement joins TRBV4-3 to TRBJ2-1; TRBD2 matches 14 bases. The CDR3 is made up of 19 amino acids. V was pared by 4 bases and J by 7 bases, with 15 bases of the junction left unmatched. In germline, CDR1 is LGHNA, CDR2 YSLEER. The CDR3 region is CASSLLPGLAGVLGNEQFF. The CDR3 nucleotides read TGCGCCAGCAGCCTCCTTCCGGGACTAGCGGGGGTGTTGGGGAATGAGCAGTTCTTC.

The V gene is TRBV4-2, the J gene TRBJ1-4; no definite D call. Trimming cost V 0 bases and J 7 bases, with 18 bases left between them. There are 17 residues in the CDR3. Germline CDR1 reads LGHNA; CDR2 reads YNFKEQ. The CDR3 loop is CASSQELAATRGEKLFF. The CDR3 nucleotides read TGTGCCAGCAGCCAAGAATTGGCAGCTACGCGAGGTGAAAAACTGTTTTTT.